Listed here are 5 T cell receptor beta chains from one sample, sequenced in a study of shared clonotypes between healthy human individuals. Sequencing used immunoSEQ multiplex PCR; TCRdb keeps in-frame clones, though not all of them. The repertoire holds more than 1 million clones, with about four fifths as singletons. Sequenced material: memory CD4+ T cells from PBMCs. Subset specified: CD45RA-negative fraction. These receptors were obtained from a man younger than 35 in good health. Some clones in this sample may be carry-over from other donors' samples.

The genes are TRBV18 and TRBJ2-1; no clear D gene. The germline V gene encodes CDR1 KGHSH and CDR2 LQKENI. The length of the CDR3 is 17 residues. Trimming removed 0 bases at V and 5 bases at J, with 17 bases between. As DNA, the CDR3 is TGTGCCAGCTCACCACCCTATACCCTAATAAGGGACAATGAGCAGTTCTTC. It yields the protein CASSPPYTLIRDNEQFF.

In this sample, this clone turned up once. The J gene is TRBJ2-3, the V gene TRBV29-1, with 7 bases lining up with TRBD1. V was pared by 6 bases and J by 6 bases, with 12 bases of the junction left unmatched. CDR1 is SQVTM and CDR2 is ANQGSEA in the germline V gene. There are 14 residues in the CDR3. The CDR3 DNA is TGCAGCGTGGGACAGTCTGGGTGGGTGGATACGCAGTATTTT. Residues: CSVGQSGWVDTQYF.

A remark on this clone: Other DNA sequences in this sample translate to the same CDR3. This chain joins TRBV28 and TRBJ2-7, with D possibly TRBD2 on 6 matching bases. The CDR3 covers 14 residues. Trimming cost V 6 bases and J 6 bases, with 18 bases left between them. Germline CDR1 and CDR2: MDHEN and SYDVKM. This chain's CDR3 is CASSPGGRVSEQYF. The DNA for the CDR3 is TGTGCCAGCAGCCCCGGGGGTCGGGTGAGCGAGCAGTACTTC.

V and J are TRBV7-2 and TRBJ2-1, with 10 bases aligning to TRBD2. This CDR3 is built from 15 residues. V lost 1 base and J lost 12; bases outside the gene matches: 9. The germline gives CDR1 SGHTA, CDR2 FQGNSA. For the CDR3, the DNA is TGTGCCAGCAGCTTAGTCACTAGCGGGATGGGGGGGCAGTTCTTC. This translates into CASSLVTSGMGGQFF.

There are a few counts of this clone. This chain joins TRBV28 and TRBJ2-5; 12 bases line up with TRBD2. CDR1 and CDR2 (germline): MDHEN, SYDVKM. The junction had 10 bases not matched to a gene; V was cut back by 1 base and J by 1 base. The CDR3 totals 19 residues. The CDR3 is CASSLSATSGRGGQETQYF. Written as DNA, the CDR3 is TGTGCCAGCAGTTTATCTGCGACTAGCGGGAGAGGGGGCCAAGAGACCCAGTACTTC.